This T cell receptor beta chain came from a study of cytomegalovirus exposure and HLA in healthy donors. The study, taken as a whole, reports: Later analysis suggested most CMV-associated TCR beta chains were HLA-restricted.

On this clone: What it binds is not known.

PCR primers comprised 60 Vbeta and 13 Jbeta primers. Profiling relied on immunoSEQ multiplex PCR, and the TCRdb table lists in-frame clones only, not all of them. In the table there are roughly 92,000 clones, about 80% of which are singletons. Germline CDR1 and CDR2: SGHDT and YYEEEE. With 7 bases removed from V and 3 bases from J, the gap between germline ends came to 17 bases. CDR3 length: 15 residues. Sequenced input: PBMCs. The sequence derives from a man in his fifties in good health and CMV-seropositive. The chain combines TRBV5-6 with TRBJ1-3; tentative D call: TRBD1 (5 bases). The CDR3 bases are TGTGCCAGCGGAGAGTACAGGTCCTTTGGAAACACCATATATTTT. This gives the protein CASGEYRSFGNTIYF.